Sequencing of this T cell receptor beta chain was carried out in a study of T cell responses to AZD1222 COVID-19 vaccine. Assay: immunoSEQ multiplex PCR; the TCRdb copy retains only in-frame clones and omits some. The sample gives 90,000 to 110,000 clones, around nine tenths of which show up once; about a sixth is in the top ten. In its sample, this clone was seen once. Trimming cost V 6 bases and J 9 bases; bases outside gene matches: 4. This CDR3 spans 13 amino acids. CDR1 is KGHSH and CDR2 is LQKENI in the germline V gene. The specimen comprised peripheral blood, sampled on day 0 of AZD1222 vaccination. The clonotype originates from an adult in good health. The chain has TRBV18 and TRBJ1-6; 8 positions agree with TRBD1. The CDR3 reads CASSPGGSSPLHF. CDR3 nucleotides: TGTGCCAGCTCCCCAGGGGGCAGTTCACCCCTCCACTTT.